The 29 T cell receptor beta chains reported below all come from one sample, sequenced in a study of blood T cell repertoires in COVID-19. The data were produced by immunoSEQ multiplex PCR, yet TCRdb's version contains in-frame clones alone and is incomplete. In the table there are over 100,000 clones, 84% of which are singletons. Sequencing used peripheral blood. These receptors were taken from a man aged 55-75 years with acute or convalescent COVID-19.

The J gene is TRBJ2-2, the V gene TRBV5-1; 10 bases align to TRBD2. Trimming cost V 4 bases and J 2 bases; bases outside gene matches: 2. This CDR3 has 15 residues. Germline CDR1 SGHRS, CDR2 YFSETQ. CDR3: CASSRTSGNTGELFF. DNA for the CDR3: TGCGCCAGCAGCCGGACTAGCGGTAACACCGGGGAGCTGTTTTTT.

The rearrangement links TRBV6-5 to TRBJ1-5, with 8 bases aligning to TRBD1. The trim removed 6 bases at V and 2 bases at J, leaving 6 bases unmatched. The V gene's germline CDR1 is MNHEY and CDR2 SVGAGI. This CDR3 is 15 amino acids long. This chain's CDR3 is CASRKEGQGNQPQHF. For the CDR3, the DNA is TGTGCCAGCAGAAAGGAGGGACAGGGCAATCAGCCCCAGCATTTT.

The chain has TRBV7-8 and TRBJ1-6; 12 nucleotides agree with TRBD1. The CDR3 covers 17 residues. Germline V CDR1 and CDR2: SGHVS, FQNEAQ. Trimming cost V 5 bases and J 3 bases; bases outside gene matches: 5. DNA for the CDR3: TGTGCCAGCAGCATAGGGACAGGGGGCGGCTATAATTCACCCCTCCACTTT. Protein product: CASSIGTGGGYNSPLHF.

The chain links TRBV2 to TRBJ2-5, with D uncertain. CDR1 SNHLY and CDR2 FYNNEI come from the germline V gene. This CDR3 spans 11 amino acids. The V and J ends lost 7 bases and 1 base respectively, with 4 bases between them. Here the CDR3 DNA reads TGTGCCAGCACGTTCCAAGAGACCCAGTACTTC. Translated, it gives CASTFQETQYF.

The J gene is TRBJ1-1, the V gene TRBV29-1; D uncertain. The CDR3 has 12 residues. Germline V gene data show CDR1 as SQVTM and CDR2 as ANQGSEA. Trimming removed 4 bases at V and 1 base at J, with 7 bases between. This CDR3 reads CSVVTPNTEAFF. The CDR3 DNA sequence: TGCAGCGTTGTAACACCGAACACTGAAGCTTTCTTT.

The J gene is TRBJ2-1, the V gene TRBV24-1; tentatively, D is TRBD2 (5 bases). V was pared by 6 bases and J by 2 bases, with 7 bases between. The V gene's germline CDR1 is KGHDR and CDR2 SFDVKD. The CDR3 is 13 residues long. CDR3 in DNA: TGTGCCACCAGTCGGGAAGCCTACAATGAGCAGTTCTTC. It is translated as CATSREAYNEQFF.

V usage is TRBV5-1 and J usage is TRBJ1-1; D may be TRBD1 (6 bases). CDR3 length: 16 residues. Trimming removed 2 bases at V and 0 bases at J, with 14 bases between. In germline, CDR1 is SGHRS, CDR2 YFSETQ. This CDR3 is CASSFDRPGMNTEAFF. As DNA, the CDR3 is TGCGCCAGCAGCTTCGACAGGCCGGGAATGAACACTGAAGCTTTCTTT.

The V and J genes are TRBV27 and TRBJ1-2; 10 nucleotides match TRBD1. With V trimmed by 6 bases and J by 7 bases, 8 bases remained unmatched. Germline loops: CDR1 MNHEY, CDR2 SMNVEV (reference sequence). This CDR3 has 14 amino acids. The chain's CDR3 is CASRSGQGSGGYTF. The CDR3 DNA follows: TGTGCCAGCAGGTCGGGACAGGGGTCGGGTGGCTACACCTTC.

This chain uses TRBV2 with TRBJ2-1, with 8 bases matching TRBD1. The length of the CDR3 is 14 residues. Germline V lookup: CDR1 SNHLY, CDR2 FYNNEI. The trim removed 8 bases at V and 9 bases at J, leaving 12 bases unmatched. CDR3 in DNA: TGTGCCAGCGATTACTACAGGGGGTCCGGTGAGCAGTTCTTC. Its protein is CASDYYRGSGEQFF.

J is TRBJ2-1 and V is TRBV4-1; 9 bases are shared with TRBD2. Germline-derived CDR1 and CDR2 are MGHRA and YSYEKL. V gave up 0 bases and J gave up 11 bases; unmatched junction bases: 8. This CDR3 contains 15 residues. CDR3 sequence (DNA): TGCGCCAGCAGCCAAGACGCGAGGCGGGAGGGCCAGCAGTTCTTC. Translation gives CASSQDARREGQQFF.

The chain links TRBV24-1 to TRBJ2-1, with a possible D match to TRBD2 (5 bases). Germline V gene lookup returns CDR1 KGHDR and CDR2 SFDVKD. The CDR3 extends over 13 amino acids. V gave up 8 bases and J gave up 5 bases, with 12 bases separating them. The CDR3 protein is CATMEEVHNEQFF. The CDR3 coding sequence is TGTGCCACCATGGAGGAGGTACACAATGAGCAGTTCTTC.

The chain has TRBV7-2 and TRBJ1-5, with D unresolved. Germline V gene sequence: CDR1 SGHTA, CDR2 FQGNSA. Between the trimmed V and J ends, which lost 3 bases and 4 bases, there was a span of 7 bases. This CDR3 contains 13 residues. CDR3 region: CASSFTENQPQHF. Written as DNA, the CDR3 is TGTGCCAGCAGCTTCACAGAGAATCAGCCCCAGCATTTT.

V gene TRBV18 combines with J gene TRBJ1-1; D might be TRBD1 (5 bases). Germline CDR1 KGHSH, CDR2 LQKENI. The CDR3 is 14 amino acids. Between the trimmed V and J ends, which lost 4 bases and 5 bases, there was a span of 14 bases. Here the CDR3 DNA reads TGTGCCAGCTCACTCGGGGGGGGTGCTACTGAAGCTTTCTTT. This translates into CASSLGGGATEAFF.

The chain is built from TRBV9 and TRBJ2-1; 9 positions agree with TRBD2. V dropped 4 bases and J dropped 7; count of bases not matched to a gene: 9. Germline V gene data show CDR1 as SGDLS and CDR2 as YYNGEE. The CDR3 loop spans 15 amino acids. The CDR3 region is CASSWTSAGGNEQFF. In DNA form, the CDR3 reads TGTGCCAGCAGCTGGACTAGCGCCGGGGGGAATGAGCAGTTCTTC.

The CDR3 region is CASRAPRTGGPYEQYF. The CDR3 bases are TGTGCCAGCAGGGCGCCGCGGACAGGGGGCCCCTACGAGCAGTACTTC. The gene calls are TRBV2 and TRBJ2-7; 11 bases agree with TRBD1. The CDR3 has 16 amino acids. In germline, CDR1 is SNHLY, CDR2 FYNNEI. The V and J ends lost 6 bases and 2 bases, in that order; junction bases with no gene match: 9.

The J gene is TRBJ1-1, the V gene TRBV7-8, with a possible D match to TRBD1 (5 bases). There are 16 residues in the CDR3. CDR1 is SGHVS, CDR2 FQNEAQ, per germline. V lost 3 bases and J 2 bases, leaving 16 bases between the germline ends. The CDR3 bases are TGTGCCAGCAGCTTCCCTAACTGGGGGGGAAACACTGAAGCTTTCTTT. The encoded protein is CASSFPNWGGNTEAFF.

The chain uses TRBV4-1 and TRBJ2-1, with TRBD2 matching over 8 bases. Germline loops: CDR1 MGHRA, CDR2 YSYEKL. V shed 6 bases, J shed 7 bases, and the junction held 14 bases outside the gene matches. This CDR3 has 16 residues. The CDR3 DNA sequence: TGCGCCAGCAGTATTCCACAGCGGGAGTTGAGGAATGAGCAGTTCTTC. Amino acid sequence: CASSIPQRELRNEQFF.

The chain links TRBV5-4 to TRBJ2-2; perhaps TRBD2 as D (5 bases). The V end lost 2 bases, the J end lost 0 bases, and 8 bases lay between the germline ends. Germline-derived CDR1 and CDR2 are SGHNT and YYREEE (reference sequence). This CDR3 spans 15 amino acids. The CDR3 protein is CASSLEGANTGELFF. CDR3 DNA sequence: TGTGCCAGCAGCTTAGAGGGTGCGAACACCGGGGAGCTGTTTTTT.

The rearrangement uses TRBV24-1 and TRBJ2-3, with TRBD2 matching over 8 bases. The CDR3 consists of 16 residues. Germline V gene lookup returns CDR1 KGHDR and CDR2 SFDVKD. V trimming: 3 bases; J trimming: 6 bases; junction bases outside the gene matches: 10. The CDR3 DNA reads TGTGCCACCAGTGATGATGTAGCGGGAAGATTGGATACGCAGTATTTT. Protein sequence: CATSDDVAGRLDTQYF.

The rearrangement joins TRBV11-2 to TRBJ2-6; 8 positions agree with TRBD1. V shed 2 bases and J 12 bases; nucleotides not matched to a gene: 9. This CDR3 comprises 15 residues. CDR1 is SGHAT, CDR2 FQNNGV, per germline. The CDR3 nucleotides are TGTGCCAGCAGCTTAAGACCGGGACAGGAGGGCGTCCTGACTTTC. It specifies CASSLRPGQEGVLTF.

The CDR3 DNA reads as TGTGCCAGCTCCATGGACAGGGTAAACTCCTACGAGCAGTACTTC. Protein product: CASSMDRVNSYEQYF. This chain connects TRBV4-2 to TRBJ2-7; 8 bases are a match to TRBD1. V was pared by 8 bases and J by 0 bases, with 9 bases of the junction left unmatched. The CDR3 is 15 residues long. Per germline, CDR1 LGHNA and CDR2 YNFKEQ.

The genes are TRBV15 and TRBJ2-1, with 7 bases that match TRBD2. The CDR3 spans 17 residues. Germline lookup yields CDR1 LNHNV and CDR2 YYDKDF (reference sequence). The V segment lost 4 bases and the J segment 1 base; nucleotides outside the gene matches: 10. CDR3 amino acids: CATSTTQGRGSYNEQFF. The CDR3 DNA follows: TGTGCCACCAGCACCACCCAAGGGAGGGGTTCCTACAATGAGCAGTTCTTC. Using reference TRBV15 and TRBJ2-1 for the parts outside the CDR3, the full variable domain is DAMVIQNPRYQVTQFGKPVTLSCSQTLNHNVMYWYQQKSSQAPKLLFHYYDKDFNNEADTPDNFQSRRPNTSFCFLDIRSPGLGDTAMYLCATSTTQGRGSYNEQFFGPGTRLTVL.

V usage is TRBV28 and J usage is TRBJ2-3; 7 nucleotides agree with TRBD1. The germline CDR1 and CDR2 sequences are MDHEN and SYDVKM. The CDR3 extends over 14 amino acids. The trim removed 2 bases at V and 2 bases at J, leaving 1 base unmatched. The CDR3 DNA is TGTGCCAGCAGTTTAGGACAGGCCACAGATACGCAGTATTTT. Its translation: CASSLGQATDTQYF.

The rearrangement links TRBV6-2 or TRBV6-3 to TRBJ2-1; D may be TRBD1 (5 bases). Germline V gives CDR1 MNHEY, CDR2 SVGEGT. This CDR3 contains 14 residues. Trimming stripped 2 bases from V and 8 bases from J, with 13 bases between. Written as DNA, the CDR3 is TGTGCCAGCAGTTACGGGCAGGGTGCCGATGAGCAGTTCTTC. This encodes CASSYGQGADEQFF.

The chain joins TRBV2 to TRBJ2-2, with TRBD1 matching over 8 bases. Germline assignment: CDR1 SNHLY and CDR2 FYNNEI. V was pared by 8 bases and J by 5 bases, with 7 bases of the junction left unmatched. The CDR3 consists of 14 residues. CDR3 in DNA: TGTGCCAGCGTCACAGGGGGTCTTACCGGGGAGCTGTTTTTT. Translated: CASVTGGLTGELFF.

The chain employs TRBV6-5 and TRBJ1-6; D is unresolved. Trimming took off 4 bases at V and 3 bases at J, with 7 bases between the two ends. The CDR3 is made up of 14 amino acids. Germline V gene sequence: CDR1 MNHEY, CDR2 SVGAGI. The CDR3, as DNA: TGTGCCAGCAGTTCGGCGGGCTATAATTCACCCCTCCACTTT. This sequence encodes CASSSAGYNSPLHF.

CDR3 in DNA: TGTGCCAGCAGTTATGGGCAGGGTAGATACTACGAGCAGTACTTC. Amino acids: CASSYGQGRYYEQYF. The V gene is TRBV6-7, the J gene TRBJ2-7; D is possibly TRBD1 (5 bases). TRBV6-7 is filed as an ORF, its function uncertain. This CDR3 contains 15 residues. Trimming left V 3 bases short and J 3 bases short, with 15 bases between.

This chain uses TRBV15 with TRBJ2-2; possible D gene TRBD2, 6 bases. V lost 1 base, J lost 5 bases, and 14 bases lay in between. This CDR3 spans 16 amino acids. Per germline, CDR1 LNHNV and CDR2 YYDKDF (reference sequence). CDR3: CATSRATGVGTGELFF. The CDR3 nucleotides are TGTGCCACCAGCAGAGCGACGGGAGTGGGAACCGGGGAGCTGTTTTTT. The full variable domain, in which reference TRBV15 and TRBJ2-2 provide the parts outside the CDR3, is DAMVIQNPRYQVTQFGKPVTLSCSQTLNHNVMYWYQQKSSQAPKLLFHYYDKDFNNEADTPDNFQSRRPNTSFCFLDIRSPGLGDTAMYLCATSRATGVGTGELFFGEGSRLTVL.

The chain uses TRBV3-1 (or the pseudogene TRBV3-2) and TRBJ1-3, with TRBD1 matching 8 bases. CDR3 length: 14 residues. Germline V CDR1 and CDR2: LGHDT, YNNKEL (reference sequence). With V trimmed by 6 bases and J by 2 bases, 3 bases remained unmatched. CDR3 sequence (DNA): TGTGCCAGCAGGTTGACAGGGGCTGGAAACACCATATATTTT. The encoded protein is CASRLTGAGNTIYF.